These T cell receptor beta chains were read from a single sample in a study of T cells in Graves' hyperthyroidism and ophthalmopathy. TCRdb re-called the multiplex PCR reads through MiXCR, storing one row per CDR3 protein. The sample consists of a few hundred thousand distinct CDR3 sequences, under 25% of them appearing once. Sequences were obtained from blood. These receptors all stem from a man younger than 30 with Graves' hyperthyroidism. Both conserved end residues are part of each CDR3. Each record gives: V gene, clone size, D gene, J gene, CDR3 protein, CDR3 DNA. A D gene is named only where the DNA matches it firmly. For some rows the clone size is stated as once, few or many, or as a class when expanded; others skip it.

V: TRBV7-9
size: few
D: -
J: TRBJ2-7
CDR3: CASSFRANTYEQYF
DNA: TGTGCCAGCAGCTTCCGGGCCAACACCTACGAGCAGTACTTC

V: TRBV12-3/TRBV12-4
size: -
D: -
J: TRBJ2-4
CDR3: CASSYTGTKNIQYF
DNA: TGTGCCAGCAGCTACACAGGGACCAAAAACATTCAGTACTTC

V: TRBV7-8
size: few
D: TRBD2
J: TRBJ2-3
CDR3: CASSLFLAADTQYF
DNA: TGTGCCAGCAGCTTATTCCTAGCGGCGGATACGCAGTATTTT

V: TRBV10-3
size: many
D: -
J: TRBJ1-2
CDR3: CAISEGWKTFVLYTF
DNA: TGTGCCATCAGTGAGGGATGGAAAACATTTGTCCTCTACACCTTC

V: TRBV3-1
size: -
D: -
J: TRBJ1-5
CDR3: CASSQGVTGPSPQHF
DNA: TGTGCCAGCAGCCAAGGGGTCACAGGTCCTTCCCCCCAGCATTTT

V: TRBV12-3/TRBV12-4
size: -
D: TRBD1
J: TRBJ1-6
CDR3: CASSFIGRGNSPLHF
DNA: TGTGCCAGCAGTTTCATCGGCAGGGGGAATTCACCCCTCCACTTT

V: TRBV28
size: -
D: -
J: TRBJ2-5
CDR3: CASSFGDQETKYF
DNA: TGTGCCAGCAGTTTCGGGGACCAAGAGACCAAGTACTTC

V: TRBV28
size: many
D: -
J: TRBJ1-5
CDR3: CASRPQQLGNQPQHF
DNA: TGTGCCAGCAGGCCACAGCAATTGGGCAATCAGCCCCAGCATTTT

V: TRBV29-1
size: many
D: TRBD1
J: TRBJ1-2
CDR3: CSAGDRERGYTF
DNA: TGCAGCGCCGGGGACAGGGAGCGCGGCTACACCTTC

V: TRBV6-5
size: -
D: TRBD1
J: TRBJ2-7
CDR3: CASSYRGLAYEQYF
DNA: TGTGCCAGCAGTTACAGGGGGCTTGCCTACGAGCAGTACTTC

V: TRBV24-1
size: -
D: -
J: TRBJ2-3
CDR3: CATSDRGSLSTDTQYF
DNA: TGTGCCACCAGTGATCGGGGCAGCCTTAGCACAGATACGCAGTATTTT

V: TRBV6-5
size: many
D: -
J: TRBJ1-1
CDR3: CASSYSNSRDTEAFF
DNA: TGTGCCAGCAGTTACTCGAATAGTAGGGACACTGAAGCTTTCTTT

V: TRBV12-3/TRBV12-4
size: -
D: TRBD1
J: TRBJ2-5
CDR3: CASSHGQGETQYF
DNA: TGTGCCAGCAGTCACGGACAGGGAGAGACCCAGTACTTC

V: TRBV7-2
size: many
D: -
J: TRBJ2-2
CDR3: CASSSQATGELFF
DNA: TGTGCCAGCAGCTCCCAAGCCACCGGGGAGCTGTTTTTT

V: TRBV10-2
size: few
D: -
J: TRBJ1-1
CDR3: CASSEPGETEALF
DNA: TGCGCCAGCAGTGAGCCTGGCGAGACTGAAGCTCTCTTT

V: TRBV19
size: -
D: -
J: TRBJ1-5
CDR3: CASSIKWGDQPQHF
DNA: TGTGCCAGTAGTATTAAGTGGGGTGATCAGCCCCAGCATTTT

V: TRBV7-8
size: many
D: -
J: TRBJ2-7
CDR3: CASSKGRFSSYEQYF
DNA: TGTGCCAGCAGCAAGGGACGGTTCAGCTCCTACGAGCAGTACTTC

V: TRBV5-5
size: -
D: -
J: TRBJ1-5
CDR3: CASSFQAGGSQPQHF
DNA: TGTGCCAGCAGCTTCCAAGCGGGAGGTAGCCAGCCCCAGCATTTT

V: TRBV15
size: many
D: -
J: TRBJ2-7
CDR3: CATSRDPGISYEQYF
DNA: TGTGCCACCAGCAGAGATCCGGGAATATCCTACGAGCAGTACTTC

V: TRBV5-1
size: many
D: TRBD2
J: TRBJ2-7
CDR3: CASERGERGRDEQYF
DNA: TGCGCCAGCGAGAGGGGCGAGCGGGGCAGAGACGAGCAGTACTTC

V: TRBV19
size: few
D: -
J: TRBJ1-5
CDR3: CASSMVRDLTQPQHF
DNA: TGTGCCAGTAGTATGGTCAGGGACCTGACTCAGCCCCAGCATTTT

V: TRBV19
size: many
D: -
J: TRBJ2-7
CDR3: CASSIAAGLSYEQYF
DNA: TGTGCCAGTAGTATAGCGGCAGGGCTCTCCTACGAGCAGTACTTC

V: TRBV30
size: -
D: -
J: TRBJ2-4
CDR3: CAWSAGPGNIQYF
DNA: TGTGCCTGGAGTGCGGGTCCCGGGAACATTCAGTACTTC

V: TRBV28
size: many
D: -
J: TRBJ2-5
CDR3: CASSDPIDRKETQYF
DNA: TGTGCCAGCAGCGATCCTATCGACAGGAAAGAGACCCAGTACTTC

V: TRBV4-1
size: -
D: TRBD1
J: TRBJ1-1
CDR3: CASSHIGGAGEAFF
DNA: TGCGCCAGCAGCCATATAGGGGGCGCGGGTGAAGCTTTCTTT

V: TRBV7-3
size: -
D: -
J: TRBJ2-5
CDR3: CASSLGHRGGETQYF
DNA: TGTGCCAGCAGCTTAGGTCACAGGGGAGGAGAGACCCAGTACTTC

V: TRBV19
size: many
D: -
J: TRBJ1-5
CDR3: CASSPPGFSNQPQHF
DNA: TGTGCCAGTAGTCCCCCTGGGTTTAGCAATCAGCCCCAGCATTTT

V: TRBV29-1
size: -
D: -
J: TRBJ2-3
CDR3: CSVEDGSSRWTPTDTQYF
DNA: TGCAGCGTTGAGGACGGGAGCAGCCGTTGGACCCCCACAGATACGCAGTATTTT

V: TRBV12-3/TRBV12-4
size: few
D: -
J: TRBJ1-1
CDR3: CASRELSLNTEAFF
DNA: TGTGCCAGCAGAGAACTAAGCCTGAACACTGAAGCTTTCTTT

V: TRBV12-3/TRBV12-4
size: many
D: -
J: TRBJ1-1
CDR3: CASSYQGEITEAFF
DNA: TGTGCCAGCAGTTACCAGGGTGAGATCACTGAAGCTTTCTTT

V: TRBV30
size: many
D: -
J: TRBJ2-2
CDR3: CAWTRGRNTGELFF
DNA: TGTGCCTGGACGCGGGGTCGGAACACCGGGGAGCTGTTTTTT

V: TRBV7-9
size: many
D: TRBD2
J: TRBJ2-7
CDR3: CASSLHGLAVDEQYF
DNA: TGTGCCAGCAGCTTACATGGCCTAGCGGTCGACGAGCAGTACTTC

V: TRBV28
size: many
D: -
J: TRBJ1-1
CDR3: CASSLSQGHQTEAFF
DNA: TGTGCCAGCAGTTTATCTCAGGGACATCAGACTGAAGCTTTCTTT

V: TRBV10-3
size: few
D: -
J: TRBJ1-5
CDR3: CAISRRGMGNQPQHF
DNA: TGTGCCATCAGTAGAAGGGGCATGGGCAATCAGCCCCAGCATTTT

V: TRBV29-1
size: -
D: TRBD1
J: TRBJ2-3
CDR3: CSVEGTGFTDTQYF
DNA: TGCAGCGTAGAGGGGACAGGGTTCACAGATACGCAGTATTTT

V: TRBV29-1
size: many
D: TRBD1
J: TRBJ2-5
CDR3: CSVPGTAETQYF
DNA: TGCAGCGTCCCCGGGACAGCTGAGACCCAGTACTTC

V: TRBV27
size: many
D: -
J: TRBJ2-7
CDR3: CASSSRQESYEQYF
DNA: TGTGCCAGCAGTTCGCGACAGGAATCCTACGAGCAGTACTTC

V: TRBV30
size: few
D: -
J: TRBJ1-6
CDR3: CAWSVPGSVSSPLHF
DNA: TGTGCCTGGAGTGTACCCGGCAGTGTGAGTTCACCCCTCCACTTT

V: TRBV27
size: -
D: -
J: TRBJ2-4
CDR3: CASRSPGRQNIQYF
DNA: TGTGCCAGCAGGTCTCCGGGCCGGCAAAACATTCAGTACTTC

V: TRBV11-2
size: -
D: -
J: TRBJ1-2
CDR3: CASSLRIREQAYGYTF
DNA: TGTGCCAGCAGCCTAAGAATCAGGGAGCAGGCGTATGGCTACACCTTC

V: TRBV19
size: many
D: TRBD1
J: TRBJ2-7
CDR3: CASTPGQGEVDEQYF
DNA: TGTGCCAGTACCCCGGGACAGGGGGAAGTGGACGAGCAGTACTTC

V: TRBV15
size: -
D: -
J: TRBJ1-3
CDR3: CATSIDGGAGNTIYF
DNA: TGTGCCACCAGCATTGACGGGGGCGCCGGAAACACCATATATTTT

V: TRBV12-3/TRBV12-4
size: many
D: -
J: TRBJ1-3
CDR3: CASSSPGTPIYF
DNA: TGTGCCAGCAGCTCCCCCGGGACACCCATATATTTT